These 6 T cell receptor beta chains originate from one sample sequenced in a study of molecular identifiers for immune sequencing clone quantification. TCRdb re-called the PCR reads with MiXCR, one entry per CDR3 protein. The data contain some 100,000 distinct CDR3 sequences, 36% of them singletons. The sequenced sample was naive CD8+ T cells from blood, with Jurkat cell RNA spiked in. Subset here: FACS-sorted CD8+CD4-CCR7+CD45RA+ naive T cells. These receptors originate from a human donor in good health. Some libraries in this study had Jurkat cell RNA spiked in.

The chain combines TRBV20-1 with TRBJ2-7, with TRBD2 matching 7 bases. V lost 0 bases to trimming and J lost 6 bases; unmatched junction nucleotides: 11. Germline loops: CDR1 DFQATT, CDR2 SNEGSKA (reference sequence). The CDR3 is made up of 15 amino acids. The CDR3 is CSARDTGGSRREQYF. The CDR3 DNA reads TGCAGTGCTAGAGATACTGGCGGGAGTCGTCGCGAGCAGTACTTC.

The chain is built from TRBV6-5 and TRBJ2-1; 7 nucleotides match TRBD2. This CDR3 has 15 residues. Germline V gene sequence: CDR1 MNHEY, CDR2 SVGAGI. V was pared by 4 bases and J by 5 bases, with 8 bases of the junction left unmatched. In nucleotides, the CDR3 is TGTGCCAGCAGTTCCCCCCTGCGGGGGAACAATGAGCAGTTCTTC. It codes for CASSSPLRGNNEQFF.

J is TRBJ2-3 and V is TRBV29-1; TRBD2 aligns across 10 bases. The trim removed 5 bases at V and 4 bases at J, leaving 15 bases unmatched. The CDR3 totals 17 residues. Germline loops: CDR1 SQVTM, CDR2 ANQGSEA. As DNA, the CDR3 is TGCAGCGTTAATGGCAGGGGGCTAGCGGGAGAGGCAGATACGCAGTATTTT. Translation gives CSVNGRGLAGEADTQYF.

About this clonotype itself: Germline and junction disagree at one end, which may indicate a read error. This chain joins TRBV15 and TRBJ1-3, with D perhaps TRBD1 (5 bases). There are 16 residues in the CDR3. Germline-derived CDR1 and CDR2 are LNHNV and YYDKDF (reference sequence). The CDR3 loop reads CATSREVGLSGDTIYF. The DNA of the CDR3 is TGTGCCACCAGCAGAGAAGTGGGGCTCTCTGGAGACACCATATATTTT.

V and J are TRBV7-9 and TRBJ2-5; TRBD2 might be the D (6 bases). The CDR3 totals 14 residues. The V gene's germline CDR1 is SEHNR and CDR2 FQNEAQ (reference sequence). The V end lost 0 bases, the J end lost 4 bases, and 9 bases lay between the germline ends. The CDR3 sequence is CASSLAGGLETQYF. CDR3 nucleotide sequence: TGTGCCAGCAGCTTAGCCGGGGGTCTAGAGACCCAGTACTTC.

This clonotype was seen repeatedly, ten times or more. CDR3 protein: CSTITLGNEQFF. The DNA of the CDR3 is TGCAGCACAATTACGTTGGGGAATGAGCAGTTCTTC. This sequence joins TRBV29-1 and TRBJ2-1; D is unresolved. The germline V gene has CDR1 SQVTM and CDR2 ANQGSEA. There are 12 residues in the CDR3. The ends were cut back, 8 bases at V and 7 bases at J, with 15 bases in the middle.